The TCR beta chain under discussion was sequenced for a study of T cells in localized non-small cell lung cancer. The CDR3 has 16 residues. V lost 2 bases, J lost 0 bases, and 11 bases lay in between. Germline CDR1 reads MNHNS; CDR2 reads SASEGT. Study-wide findings and caveats: As only one tumor region underwent sequencing, heterogeneity remains possible. Uninvolved adjacent lung had the highest recorded T cell clonality, with tumor below it.

Clones were read by immunoSEQ multiplex PCR, and TCRdb kept only the in-frame ones, dropping some. Of approximately 28,000 clones detected, 88% appear once; the ten largest clones hold 4.2%. This clone was counted a single time. Its antigen remains unknown. This receptor was taken from a woman aged 40-69 years with stage III lung adenocarcinoma. The chain is built from TRBV6-1 and TRBJ2-4; D unresolved. The source was peripheral blood mononuclear cells, collected before any cancer treatment. CDR3 DNA sequence: TGTGCCAGCAGTGAACCAGGCTCTCCAGCCAAAAACATTCAGTACTTC. Its protein is CASSEPGSPAKNIQYF.